This T cell receptor (beta chain) was sequenced for a study of blood T cell repertoires in COVID-19. Study overall: Samples of COVID-19 (acute and convalescent) were obtained from the United States, Italy and Spain. From T cells, B-cell-depleted T cells, or PBMCs came the material, which was cDNA or gDNA.

Libraries were prepared by immunoSEQ multiplex PCR; TCRdb keeps only in-frame clonotypes and omits some of them. The sample includes fewer than 80,000 clones, roughly 90% seen only once; the top ten take around 21%. Trimming left V 1 base short and J 5 bases short, with 18 bases between. The CDR3 runs to 17 residues. Germline lookup yields CDR1 SGHRS and CDR2 YFSETQ. This rearrangement joins TRBV5-1 to TRBJ1-4; D remains ambiguous. The sequence was obtained from a woman in her forties or fifties with active or convalescent COVID-19. Sequenced input: peripheral blood. CDR3 region: CASSLSPAGGGNEKLFF. The CDR3 DNA is TGCGCCAGCAGCTTGTCACCGGCGGGCGGAGGGAATGAAAAACTGTTTTTT.